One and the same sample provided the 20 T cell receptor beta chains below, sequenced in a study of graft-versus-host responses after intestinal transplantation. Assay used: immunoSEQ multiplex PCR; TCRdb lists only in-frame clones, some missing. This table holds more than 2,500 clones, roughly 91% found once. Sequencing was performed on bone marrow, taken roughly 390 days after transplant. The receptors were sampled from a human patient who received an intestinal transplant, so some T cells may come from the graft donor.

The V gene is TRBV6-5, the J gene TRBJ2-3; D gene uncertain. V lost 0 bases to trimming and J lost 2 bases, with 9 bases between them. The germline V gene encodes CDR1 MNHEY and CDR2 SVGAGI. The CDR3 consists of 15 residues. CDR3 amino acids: CASSYSGGSTDTQYF. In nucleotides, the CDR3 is TGTGCCAGCAGTTACTCTGGCGGCTCCACAGATACGCAGTATTTT.

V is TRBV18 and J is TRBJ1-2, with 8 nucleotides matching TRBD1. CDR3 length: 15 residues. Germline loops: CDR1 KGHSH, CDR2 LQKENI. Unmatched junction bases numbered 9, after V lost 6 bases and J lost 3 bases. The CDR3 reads CASSRKQGVHYGYTF. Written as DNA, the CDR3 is TGTGCCAGCTCCCGGAAACAGGGGGTTCACTATGGCTACACCTTC.

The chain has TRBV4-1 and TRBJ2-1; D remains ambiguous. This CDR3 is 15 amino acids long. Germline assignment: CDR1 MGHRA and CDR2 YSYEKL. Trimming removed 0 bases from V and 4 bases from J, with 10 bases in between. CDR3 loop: CASSQEKWGYNEQFF. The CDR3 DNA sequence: TGCGCCAGCAGCCAAGAGAAGTGGGGTTACAATGAGCAGTTCTTC.

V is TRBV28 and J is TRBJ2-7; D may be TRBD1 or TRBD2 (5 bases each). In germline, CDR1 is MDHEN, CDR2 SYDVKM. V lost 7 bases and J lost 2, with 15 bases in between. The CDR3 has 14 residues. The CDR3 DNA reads TGTGCCAGCACCTCTCTGGGACCTACCTACGAGCAGTACTTC. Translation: CASTSLGPTYEQYF.

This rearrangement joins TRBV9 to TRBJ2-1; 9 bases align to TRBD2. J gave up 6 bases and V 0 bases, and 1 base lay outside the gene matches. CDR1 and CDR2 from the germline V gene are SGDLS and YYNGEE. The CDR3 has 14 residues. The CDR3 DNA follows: TGTGCCAGCAGCGTAGGACTAGCGGCCAATGAGCAGTTCTTC. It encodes CASSVGLAANEQFF.

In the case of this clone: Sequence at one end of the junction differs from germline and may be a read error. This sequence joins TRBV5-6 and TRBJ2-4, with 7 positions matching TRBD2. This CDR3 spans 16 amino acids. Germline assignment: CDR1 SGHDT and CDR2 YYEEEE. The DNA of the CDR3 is TGTGCCACCAGCCTGGGAGGGGAACTAGCCAAAAACATTCAGTACTTC. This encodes CATSLGGELAKNIQYF.

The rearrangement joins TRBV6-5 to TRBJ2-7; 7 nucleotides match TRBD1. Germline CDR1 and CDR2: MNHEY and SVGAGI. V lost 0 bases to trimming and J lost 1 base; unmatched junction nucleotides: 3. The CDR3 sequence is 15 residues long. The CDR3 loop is CASSYSSTGSYEQYF. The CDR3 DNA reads TGTGCCAGCAGTTACTCCTCGACAGGGTCCTACGAGCAGTACTTC.

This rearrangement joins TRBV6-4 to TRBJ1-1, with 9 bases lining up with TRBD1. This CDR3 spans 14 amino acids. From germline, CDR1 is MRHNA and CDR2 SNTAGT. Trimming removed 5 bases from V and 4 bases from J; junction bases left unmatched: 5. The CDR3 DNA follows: TGTGCCAGCAGTTCCGGGACAGGGTCCACTGAAGCTTTCTTT. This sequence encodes CASSSGTGSTEAFF.

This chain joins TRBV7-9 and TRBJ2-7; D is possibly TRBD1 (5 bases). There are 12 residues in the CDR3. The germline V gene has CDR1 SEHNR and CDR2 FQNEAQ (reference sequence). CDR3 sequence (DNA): TGTGCGTCCGAAGACAGAACCTACGAGCAGTACTTC. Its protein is CASEDRTYEQYF.

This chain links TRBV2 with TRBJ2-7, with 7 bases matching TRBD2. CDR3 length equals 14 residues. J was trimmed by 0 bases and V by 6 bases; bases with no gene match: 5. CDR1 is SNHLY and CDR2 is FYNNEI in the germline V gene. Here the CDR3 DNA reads TGTGCCAGCAGGTGGGAGGGCGGCTCCTACGAGCAGTACTTC. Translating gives CASRWEGGSYEQYF. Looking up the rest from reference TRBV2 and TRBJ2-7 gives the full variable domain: EPEVTQTPSHQVTQMGQEVILRCVPISNHLYFYWYRQILGQKVEFLVSFYNNEISEKSEIFDDQFSVERPDGSNFTLKIRSTKLEDSAMYFCASRWEGGSYEQYFGPGTRLTVT.

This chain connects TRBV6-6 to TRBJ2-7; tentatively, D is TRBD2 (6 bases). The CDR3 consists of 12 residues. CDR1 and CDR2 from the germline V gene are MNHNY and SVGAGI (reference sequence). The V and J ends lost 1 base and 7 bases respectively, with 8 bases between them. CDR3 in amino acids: CASSYLGREQYF. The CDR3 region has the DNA TGTGCCAGCAGTTACTTAGGGAGGGAGCAGTACTTC.

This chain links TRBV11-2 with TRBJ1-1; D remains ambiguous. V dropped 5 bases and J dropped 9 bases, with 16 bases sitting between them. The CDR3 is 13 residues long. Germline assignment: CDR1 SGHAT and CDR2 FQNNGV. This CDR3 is CASSPKSLIQAFF. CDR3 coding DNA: TGTGCCAGCAGCCCAAAGAGCCTTATACAAGCTTTCTTT.

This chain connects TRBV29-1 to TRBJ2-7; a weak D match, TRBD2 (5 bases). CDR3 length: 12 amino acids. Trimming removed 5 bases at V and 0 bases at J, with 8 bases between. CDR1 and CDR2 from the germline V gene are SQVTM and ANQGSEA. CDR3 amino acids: CSVTRSSYEQYF. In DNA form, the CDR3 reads TGCAGCGTTACTAGGAGCTCCTACGAGCAGTACTTC.

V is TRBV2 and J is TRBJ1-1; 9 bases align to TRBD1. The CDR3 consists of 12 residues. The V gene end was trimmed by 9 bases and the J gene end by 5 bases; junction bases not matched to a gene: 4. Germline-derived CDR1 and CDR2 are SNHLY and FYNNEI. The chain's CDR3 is CARQGAMTEAFF. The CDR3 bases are TGTGCCAGACAGGGGGCGATGACTGAAGCTTTCTTT.

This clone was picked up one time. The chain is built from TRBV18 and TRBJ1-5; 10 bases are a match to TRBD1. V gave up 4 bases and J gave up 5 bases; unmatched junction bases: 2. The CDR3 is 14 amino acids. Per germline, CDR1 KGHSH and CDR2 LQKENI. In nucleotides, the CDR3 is TGTGCCAGCTCACTCGGGACAGGGGATCAGCCCCAGCATTTT. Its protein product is CASSLGTGDQPQHF. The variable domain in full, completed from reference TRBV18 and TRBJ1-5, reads NAGVMQNPRHLVRRRGQEARLRCSPMKGHSHVYWYRQLPEEGLKFMVYLQKENIIDESGMPKERFSAEFPKEGPSILRIQQVVRGDSAAYFCASSLGTGDQPQHFGDGTRLSIL.

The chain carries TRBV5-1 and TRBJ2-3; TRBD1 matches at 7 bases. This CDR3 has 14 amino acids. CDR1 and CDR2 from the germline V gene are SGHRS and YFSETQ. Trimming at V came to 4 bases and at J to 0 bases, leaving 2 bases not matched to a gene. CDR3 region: CASSPGQSTDTQYF. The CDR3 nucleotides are TGCGCCAGCAGCCCGGGACAGAGCACAGATACGCAGTATTTT.

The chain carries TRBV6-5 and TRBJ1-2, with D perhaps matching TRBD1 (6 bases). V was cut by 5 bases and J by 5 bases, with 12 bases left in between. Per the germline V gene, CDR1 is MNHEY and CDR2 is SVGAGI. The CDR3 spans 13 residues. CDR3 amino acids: CASSPDRLYGYTF. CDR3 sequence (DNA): TGTGCCAGCAGTCCTGACAGGCTTTATGGCTACACCTTC.

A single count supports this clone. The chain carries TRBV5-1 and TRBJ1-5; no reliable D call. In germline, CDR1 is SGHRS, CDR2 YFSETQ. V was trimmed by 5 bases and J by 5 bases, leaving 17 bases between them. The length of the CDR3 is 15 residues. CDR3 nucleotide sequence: TGCGCCAGCAGTTCATATCCGGGCCCCTATCAGCCCCAGCATTTT. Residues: CASSSYPGPYQPQHF.

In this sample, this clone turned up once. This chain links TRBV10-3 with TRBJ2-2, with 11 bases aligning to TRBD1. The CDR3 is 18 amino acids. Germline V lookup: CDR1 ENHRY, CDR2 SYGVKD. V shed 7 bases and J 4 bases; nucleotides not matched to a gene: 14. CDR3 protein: CAIMVGQGDLSATGELFF. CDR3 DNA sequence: TGTGCCATCATGGTGGGACAGGGGGATTTATCCGCCACCGGGGAGCTGTTTTTT.

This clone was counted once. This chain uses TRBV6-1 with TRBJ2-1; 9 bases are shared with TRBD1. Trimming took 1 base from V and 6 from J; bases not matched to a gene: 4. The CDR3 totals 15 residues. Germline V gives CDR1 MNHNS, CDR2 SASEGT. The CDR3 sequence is CASSEVETGGNEQFF. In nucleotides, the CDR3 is TGTGCCAGCAGTGAAGTCGAGACAGGGGGCAATGAGCAGTTCTTC.